This TCR beta chain was captured in a study of CD8+ T cells in alopecia areata (dated by TCRdb to between 2018 and 2020). About the investigation overall: The treated patients took part in an open-label pilot trial in which moderate-to-severe alopecia areata was treated with oral tofacitinib at 5 to 10 mg twice daily. Scalp tissue and sorted CD4+ and CD8+ peripheral blood T cells from patchy and totalis/universalis alopecia areata patients and from healthy controls were covered by human TCRbeta sequencing. The RNA source kit depended on sample type: the PAXgene miRNA kit for fixed scalp, the miRNeasy kit for PBMCs, and the RNeasy kit for mouse skin. immunoSEQ multiplex PCR using 35 Vbeta forward primers and 13 Jbeta reverse primers was used to amplify TCRbeta CDR3 regions. Patients received tofacitinib for 6 to 18 months and were then followed off drug for 6 months to check for delayed response and recurrence. In both human patients and the C3H/HeJ mouse model, the study applied high-throughput TCRbeta sequencing to look at T cell clonal expansion in alopecia areata. For the treated patients, the SALT score, which quantifies what percentage of scalp surface area is affected, served as the measure of disease severity. Scalp clonality was compared among normal scalp (n=4), patchy alopecia areata scalp (n=8), and alopecia totalis/universalis scalp (n=8). Biopsies were taken from tofacitinib-treated patients at baseline and at 4 and 24 weeks of treatment, and a later scalp biopsy was taken in several of the tofacitinib-treated patients. Findings and caveats that apply to the study as a whole: Compared with mice, TCR sequences shared between patients were less clear, possibly partly because of HLA diversity across the patient population. Because the treated cohort was small and had only one nonresponder, larger studies are needed to examine links between baseline CD8+ expansion and response. Lesional scalp, especially in alopecia totalis/universalis, showed higher clonality and more expanded CD8+ clones than normal scalp, suggesting antigenic drive. Unlike mouse skin, which is dominated by gammadelta T cells, normal human skin has resident alphabeta T cells that are also sequenced, and this complicates analysis of the scalp TCR repertoire. Tofacitinib significantly decreased scalp clonality and the number of expanded CD8+ clones among the top 100 scalp clones. Many expanded lesional clones persisted in scalp and blood during tofacitinib treatment, which may partly explain relapse after stopping treatment.

Taken with the paper, the label for time point translates to: 24 weeks on oral tofacitinib. What the treatment or condition label conveys for this sample: oral pan-JAK inhibitor, 5-10 mg twice daily. Peripheral blood and lesional scalp punch biopsies were obtained from patients with alopecia areata. PBMCs were isolated by density centrifugation and stained for CD3, CD4 and CD8, after which CD4+ and CD8+ T cells were sorted on a FACSAria. As to this clone: Its antigen remains undetermined. No much larger clone is present one base from it, and per-base qualities are unavailable.

The library was built by means of the immunoSEQ multiplex PCR assay. RNA was extracted from all samples and reverse transcribed into cDNA as template for TCR sequencing. SuperScript III was used to make first-strand cDNA, primed with a 2:1 mix of oligo-dT and random hexamers. A synthetic immune receptor repertoire was used to gauge amplification bias, and whatever bias remained was removed computationally. From the authors' description of their analysis: After raw reads were preprocessed to remove errors, the CDR3 was defined following IMGT conventions as running from the conserved cysteine to phenylalanine. To get clonality, Shannon entropy was normalized by log2 of the number of productive unique TCRs and the result was subtracted from 1. Whether each scalp clone was CD4 or CD8 was inferred by checking scalp TCRbeta sequences against the CD4 and CD8 repertoires from sorted blood. TCRdb limited this immuneACCESS table to in-frame rearrangements with V and J called. A share of clones is missing; checked studies link under half to unresolved V genes, and the rest is unexplained. For V, J and clone size, that table is used; D and trimming come from the DNA. Across this sample there are approximately 210,000 clones, with over 55% seen only once. The ten most abundant clones make up 1% of the sample.

Via the germline V gene, CDR1 is SGHDN and CDR2 FVKESK. V is pared back by 4 bases and J by 11 bases, with 18 bases lying between the germline termini. The CDR3 covers 15 residues, taking in both the cysteine and the phenylalanine. The sequence is cut down to CDR3 DNA, 45 bases in frame from base 1. The chain uses TRBV14 and TRBJ1-6, and the D gene may be TRBD1, 6 bases matching. Sequenced material: CD4+ T cells sorted from blood, taken at week 24, from a patient treated with tofacitinib. This receptor was identified in a human donor with alopecia areata. The DNA sequence reads TGTGCCAGCAGCCCGTCCCCGGGACGGGGGCCACCCCTCCACTTT. This gives the protein CASSPSPGRGPPLHF.